This entry features one T cell receptor (beta chain) sequence. In its sample, this clone was seen many times. Which antigen it targets is not known. No per-base quality is available; no much larger clone lies one base away. Libraries were built with PCR. The listed sequencing device is Illumina HiSeq 4000. The TCR beta-chain CDR3 region of each patient was profiled by high-throughput sequencing. On the authors' methods: The researchers built a classifier to tell apart papillary thyroid cancer patients with distant metastasis, based on CDR3 differences among clinicopathological groups. Repertoire diversity was assessed with the Shannon index, and tumor-blood repertoire similarity with the Morisita-Horn index. TCRdb's own reprocessing of the public reads used fastp at Q25 and MiXCR and kept productive beta chains. TCRdb's processing, not the authors', yielded these V and J calls. A total of more than 20,000 clones appear in this sample, 10% to 15% of them only once. The top ten constitute 4.9% of the sample.

The trim is 4 bases for V and 2 bases for J, with a gap of 13 bases between the germline ends. Taken from the germline V gene (reference sequence), the CDR1 and CDR2 loops are SEHNR and FQNEAQ. From the cysteine through the phenylalanine, the CDR3 covers 15 amino acids. Here the CDR3 DNA is all that survives: 45 bases in frame from base 1. No treatment had been received by any patient before thyroid surgery. Patient clinical samples collected from about 2011 to 2019 were retrospectively analysed using T-cell receptor beta sequencing. The entry originates in a study of metastatic and nonmetastatic thyroid tumors (dated by TCRdb to 2019 to 2021). About the full investigation: For patients with malignant and with benign thyroid disease, the researchers compared repertoires between peripheral blood samples and tumor or nodule tissue samples.

General study outcomes and caveats: In both blood and tumor samples, malignant tumors were reported to have significantly higher TCR beta diversity than benign nodules.

This TCR was recovered from a female donor with papillary thyroid cancer or a benign thyroid nodule (not recorded which). Some clones in this sample may be carry-over from other donors' samples. The sequence is built from TRBV7-9 and TRBJ2-3; no D gene can be assigned with confidence. Sample: blood. The sequence in DNA is TGTGCCAGCAGCTCACTCGGGTCTAACACAGATACGCAGTATTTT. Its amino acids are CASSSLGSNTDTQYF.